The next 12 T cell receptor beta chains were all read from a single sample in a study of T cell responses to AZD1222 COVID-19 vaccine. Some clones are missing from TCRdb's copy, which holds only in-frame ones; the method was immunoSEQ multiplex PCR. The table has 130,000 or so clones, 85% seen once; the top ten hold approximately 8%. The starting material was peripheral blood, obtained 28 days after the second dose of the MenACWY control vaccine. The receptors originated from an adult who received the MenACWY meningococcal vaccine as a control.

The genes are TRBV9 and TRBJ2-7; no clear D gene. Looked up from germline, CDR1 is SGDLS and CDR2 is YYNGEE. This CDR3 contains 10 residues. Trimming left V 2 bases short and J 3 bases short, with 0 bases between. The DNA for the CDR3 is TGTGCCAGCAGCGTCTACGAGCAGTACGTC. Translation: CASSVYEQYV.

The V gene is TRBV5-1, the J gene TRBJ1-6; TRBD1 aligns across 7 bases. CDR1 is SGHRS, CDR2 YFSETQ, per germline. V shed 1 base and J 7 bases; nucleotides not matched to a gene: 5. The CDR3 is made up of 15 amino acids. Here the CDR3 reads CASSLWQGENSPLHF. The CDR3 DNA reads TGCGCCAGCAGCTTGTGGCAGGGGGAAAATTCACCCCTCCACTTT.

V and J are TRBV2 and TRBJ1-5, with TRBD1 matching 7 bases. J lost 7 bases, V lost 2 bases, and 8 bases had no gene match. CDR3 size: 15 residues. CDR1 is SNHLY and CDR2 is FYNNEI in the germline V gene. CDR3 sequence reads: CASSEPTGIRQPQHF. The CDR3 DNA reads as TGTGCCAGCAGTGAACCGACAGGGATTAGACAGCCCCAGCATTTT.

The CDR3 DNA reads TGTGCCACCAGCACCCAGGACAGGGGATTTGAGGATGAGCAGTTCTTC. Its translation is CATSTQDRGFEDEQFF. The genes are TRBV24-1 and TRBJ2-1, with 9 nucleotides matching TRBD1. CDR1 is KGHDR and CDR2 is SFDVKD in the germline V gene. The CDR3 is 16 amino acids. The junction had 14 bases not matched to a gene; V was cut back by 7 bases and J by 8 bases.

The chain links TRBV6-2 or TRBV6-3 to TRBJ2-6; 7 bases are shared with TRBD1. CDR3 length equals 17 residues. Looked up from germline, CDR1 is MNHEY and CDR2 is SVGEGT. The J segment lost 4 bases and the V segment lost 5 bases, leaving 11 bases of the junction unmatched. The DNA of the CDR3 is TGTGCCAGCAGTCCGTTTAACAGGGGTGCAGGGGCCAACGTCCTGACTTTC. This gives the protein CASSPFNRGAGANVLTF.

This chain uses TRBV7-8 with TRBJ1-3; 7 positions agree with TRBD1. This CDR3 contains 17 residues. V lost 5 bases, J lost 0 bases, and 10 bases stayed unmatched. Germline V lookup: CDR1 SGHVS, CDR2 FQNEAQ. Here the CDR3 reads CASSPRRDSPSGNTIYF. As DNA, the CDR3 is TGTGCCAGCAGCCCCCGGCGGGACAGTCCCTCTGGAAACACCATATATTTT.

The V call is TRBV5-1, the J call TRBJ1-6; D is uncertain. This CDR3 is 16 amino acids long. Germline assignment: CDR1 SGHRS and CDR2 YFSETQ. V was clipped by 1 base and J by 8 bases, with 16 bases between them. In DNA, the CDR3 is TGCGCCAGCAGCTTGTTGGGATCCTCGGTGGATTCACCCCTCCACTTT. Amino acids: CASSLLGSSVDSPLHF.

Details on this clone: The junction shows a germline mismatch at one end, possibly a read error. V usage is TRBV5-6 and J usage is TRBJ1-2, with D maybe TRBD1 (5 bases). Germline V lookup: CDR1 SGHDT, CDR2 YYEEEE. The CDR3 is 11 amino acids. This CDR3 is CASSLAGTEFF. The CDR3 bases are TGTGCCAGCAGCTTGGCCGGGACGGAGTTCTTC.

The gene calls are TRBV6-2 or TRBV6-3 and TRBJ2-1, with D possibly TRBD2 on 5 matching bases. This CDR3 spans 17 amino acids. The V end lost 3 bases, the J end lost 0 bases, and 15 bases lay between the germline ends. CDR1 is MNHEY, CDR2 SVGEGT, per germline. The CDR3 DNA follows: TGTGCCAGCAGTTATCCAGCCTCGGGGAGCTCCTACAATGAGCAGTTCTTC. This encodes CASSYPASGSSYNEQFF.

The genes are TRBV28 and TRBJ2-6, with a possible D match to TRBD2 (6 bases). The germline gives CDR1 MDHEN, CDR2 SYDVKM. The V end was cut by 2 bases, the J end by 2 bases, with 7 bases between. The CDR3 totals 15 residues. CDR3 DNA sequence: TGTGCCAGCAGTTTAGCGGGGCCTGGGGCCAACGTCCTGACTTTC. It encodes CASSLAGPGANVLTF. Full variable domain (remainder filled in from reference TRBV28 and TRBJ2-6): DVKVTQSSRYLVKRTGEKVFLECVQDMDHENMFWYRQDPGLGLRLIYFSYDVKMKEKGDIPEGYSVSREKKERFSLILESASTNQTSMYLCASSLAGPGANVLTFGAGSRLTVL.

This chain joins TRBV5-6 and TRBJ1-2, with 9 nucleotides matching TRBD1. Trimming removed 4 bases from V and 3 bases from J; junction bases left unmatched: 16. Per the germline V gene, CDR1 is SGHDT and CDR2 is YYEEEE. There are 18 residues in the CDR3. Here the CDR3 DNA reads TGTGCCAGCAGCATTTACAGGGGGCCGGGTCCTCTATACTATGGCTACACCTTC. Amino acid sequence: CASSIYRGPGPLYYGYTF.

The V call is TRBV7-8, the J call TRBJ2-5; D not certain. The CDR3 is made up of 15 amino acids. The germline gives CDR1 SGHVS, CDR2 FQNEAQ. Trimming took off 1 base at V and 2 bases at J, with 11 bases between the two ends. The chain's CDR3 is CASSLGGVIQETQYF. The DNA of the CDR3 is TGTGCCAGCAGCTTAGGCGGTGTAATACAAGAGACCCAGTACTTC.